One sample yielded the 27 T cell receptor beta chains listed below, sequenced in a study of blood T cell repertoires in COVID-19. The assay was immunoSEQ multiplex PCR, and TCRdb's table has in-frame clones only and misses some. The table includes around 170,000 clones, about four fifths detected once. The sequenced sample consisted of peripheral blood. The receptors stem from a woman between 35 and 50 years old with acute or convalescent COVID-19.

The chain links TRBV9 to TRBJ2-3, with a tentative D call TRBD1 (6 bases). The CDR3 totals 16 residues. The germline V gene encodes CDR1 SGDLS and CDR2 YYNGEE. V gave up 0 bases and J gave up 5 bases, with 16 bases separating them. CDR3 protein: CASSVGGTTAGDTQYF. The CDR3 nucleotides read TGTGCCAGCAGCGTAGGAGGGACAACCGCGGGAGATACGCAGTATTTT.

V and J are TRBV20-1 and TRBJ2-7; D unresolved. Germline V CDR1 and CDR2: DFQATT, SNEGSKA (reference sequence). The ends were cut back, 1 base at V and 4 bases at J, with 5 bases in the middle. The CDR3 spans 11 residues. CDR3 loop: CSARGGYEQYF. For the CDR3, the DNA is TGCAGTGCTAGAGGAGGATACGAGCAGTACTTC.

This sequence joins TRBV11-2 and TRBJ1-2, with D possibly matching TRBD1 (6 bases). This CDR3 comprises 16 residues. Trimming took 5 bases from V and 0 from J, leaving 16 bases between them. Germline values: CDR1 SGHAT, CDR2 FQNNGV. CDR3 nucleotides: TGTGCCAGCAGCCCCATTTCAGGGGCAGCTAACTATGGCTACACCTTC. Translated, it gives CASSPISGAANYGYTF.

The J gene is TRBJ2-1, the V gene TRBV7-9, with D possibly matching TRBD1 (6 bases). This CDR3 has 17 amino acids. V gave up 2 bases and J gave up 6 bases, with 20 bases separating them. Looked up from germline, CDR1 is SEHNR and CDR2 is FQNEAQ (reference sequence). In DNA form, the CDR3 reads TGTGCCAGCAGCTTATTCTACAGGGCAGGGTCGACCAATGAGCAGTTCTTC. It codes for CASSLFYRAGSTNEQFF.

This rearrangement joins TRBV7-9 to TRBJ1-4, with unresolved D. Germline CDR1 SEHNR, CDR2 FQNEAQ (reference sequence). The CDR3 covers 11 residues. Trimming cost V 5 bases and J 7 bases, with 5 bases left between them. The CDR3 nucleotides are TGTGCCAGCAGCGACACTGAAAAACTGTTTTTT. It codes for CASSDTEKLFF.

This chain links TRBV9 with TRBJ2-2; 10 bases fit TRBD1. V dropped 2 bases and J dropped 5; count of bases not matched to a gene: 6. The germline V gene encodes CDR1 SGDLS and CDR2 YYNGEE. This CDR3 spans 16 amino acids. CDR3 amino acids: CASSVGTGVLTGELFF. The CDR3 coding sequence is TGTGCCAGCAGCGTCGGGACAGGGGTTTTAACCGGGGAGCTGTTTTTT.

This chain uses TRBV4-1 with TRBJ2-3, with TRBD2 identical over 7 bases. The germline V gene encodes CDR1 MGHRA and CDR2 YSYEKL. The J segment lost 0 bases and the V segment lost 3 bases, leaving 3 bases of the junction unmatched. The CDR3 contains 15 residues. In DNA, the CDR3 is TGCGCCAGCAGCCAGGCTAGCGGAAGCACAGATACGCAGTATTTT. Amino acid sequence: CASSQASGSTDTQYF.

In this sample, this clone turned up a few times. The chain employs TRBV7-9 and TRBJ1-6; 8 bases are shared with TRBD1. Germline-derived CDR1 and CDR2 are SEHNR and FQNEAQ (reference sequence). V lost 5 bases to trimming and J lost 9 bases; unmatched junction nucleotides: 9. This CDR3 comprises 15 residues. CDR3 residues: CASSPSGGGFSPLHF. The CDR3 bases are TGTGCCAGCAGCCCCTCAGGGGGCGGTTTTTCACCCCTCCACTTT.

The chain has TRBV3-1 (or the pseudogene TRBV3-2) and TRBJ2-2; 7 positions match TRBD1. The CDR3 consists of 15 residues. Trimming removed 4 bases from V and 6 bases from J; junction bases left unmatched: 8. Germline V gives CDR1 LGHDT, CDR2 YNNKEL (reference sequence). The CDR3 spells CASSLRQGRAGELFF. Here the CDR3 DNA reads TGTGCCAGCAGCCTCCGACAGGGCCGGGCCGGGGAGCTGTTTTTT.

The rearrangement joins TRBV27 to TRBJ1-1, with 9 positions matching TRBD1. The CDR3 has 13 residues. V lost 6 bases, J lost 11 bases, and 10 bases stayed unmatched. CDR1 MNHEY and CDR2 SMNVEV come from the germline V gene (reference sequence). CDR3 residues: CASSPWDRVRAFF. CDR3 sequence (DNA): TGTGCCAGCAGCCCTTGGGACAGGGTGCGGGCTTTCTTT.

V and J are TRBV6-5 and TRBJ1-2, with D perhaps TRBD1 (5 bases). Germline CDR1 is MNHEY and CDR2 is SVGAGI. CDR3 length: 14 residues. V was cut by 0 bases and J by 10 bases, with 15 bases left in between. CDR3 sequence: CASSYSRQGVDYTF. The CDR3 DNA reads TGTGCCAGCAGTTACTCGAGGCAAGGGGTCGACTACACCTTC.

The genes are TRBV5-5 and TRBJ1-1, with D hard to call. Trimming took off 3 bases at V and 5 bases at J, with 11 bases between the two ends. The CDR3 totals 13 residues. In germline, CDR1 is SGHKS, CDR2 YYEKEE (reference sequence). The CDR3 region is CASSSHASTEAFF. CDR3 sequence (DNA): TGTGCCAGCAGCTCGCATGCGTCGACTGAAGCTTTCTTT.

This clone was observed a single time. The chain employs TRBV6-5 and TRBJ1-6, with TRBD1 matching 8 bases. V shed 6 bases and J 5 bases; nucleotides not matched to a gene: 3. The CDR3 covers 14 residues. Germline V gene data show CDR1 as MNHEY and CDR2 as SVGAGI. As DNA, the CDR3 is TGTGCCAGCAGATGGGGACAGGATAATTCACCCCTCCACTTT. Amino acid sequence: CASRWGQDNSPLHF.

The genes are TRBV1 and TRBJ2-5; the table's D call, TRBD2, has no DNA check behind it. TRBV1 represents a pseudogene. This CDR3 has 13 amino acids. CDR3 nucleotides: TGCACCAGCAGCCCTACCTCTCGGGAGACCCAGTACTTC. This codes for CTSSPTSRETQYF.

V is TRBV28 and J is TRBJ2-7; TRBD2 agrees at 9 bases. This CDR3 spans 13 amino acids. V dropped 10 bases and J dropped 4; count of bases not matched to a gene: 8. CDR1 is MDHEN and CDR2 is SYDVKM in the germline V gene. The CDR3 sequence is CATVAGDYYEQYF. For the CDR3, the DNA is TGTGCCACCGTAGCGGGAGATTATTACGAGCAGTACTTC.

The sample holds one count of this clone. The chain combines TRBV19 with TRBJ1-4, with TRBD1 as a possible D gene (6 bases). V was trimmed by 5 bases and J by 7 bases, leaving 11 bases between them. The length of the CDR3 is 13 residues. Germline-derived CDR1 and CDR2 are LNHDA and SQIVND (reference sequence). Written as DNA, the CDR3 is TGTGCCAGTAGTTTACAGGGTGGTGAAAAACTGTTTTTT. It translates to CASSLQGGEKLFF.

The DNA of the CDR3 is TGTGCCACCCGGGACATAAGTGAAAAACTGTTTTTT. Protein sequence: CATRDISEKLFF. The chain carries TRBV2 and TRBJ1-4, with D maybe TRBD1 (6 bases). This CDR3 is 12 amino acids long. Looked up from germline, CDR1 is SNHLY and CDR2 is FYNNEI. With 10 bases removed from V and 7 bases from J, the gap between germline ends came to 13 bases.

The rearrangement uses TRBV5-6 and TRBJ2-5; 10 positions agree with TRBD2. Germline assignment: CDR1 SGHDT and CDR2 YYEEEE. Losses at the gene ends were 4 bases for V and 5 bases for J; bases not matched to a gene: 5. This CDR3 is 14 amino acids long. The DNA of the CDR3 is TGTGCCAGCAGCGGAAGCGGGGGGGCGGAGACCCAGTACTTC. This gives the protein CASSGSGGAETQYF.

Comment on this clone: Other DNA sequences in the sample encode the same CDR3. The chain recombines TRBV3-1 (or the pseudogene TRBV3-2) with TRBJ1-6; no definite D call. The CDR3 sequence is 12 residues long. The V gene's germline CDR1 is LGHDT and CDR2 YNNKEL (reference sequence). Trimming cost V 1 base and J 7 bases, with 2 bases left between them. DNA of the CDR3: TGTGCCAGCAGCCAAGCGAATTCACCCCTCCACTTT. Amino acids: CASSQANSPLHF.

The chain recombines TRBV14 with TRBJ2-3, with D possibly TRBD2 on 6 matching bases. The germline gives CDR1 SGHDN, CDR2 FVKESK. Trimming took 4 bases from V and 0 from J, leaving 17 bases between them. This CDR3 is 17 amino acids long. As DNA, the CDR3 is TGTGCCAGCAGCCCGTCATGGAGTAGCGGTAGCACAGATACGCAGTATTTT. Its translation: CASSPSWSSGSTDTQYF.

The chain is built from TRBV10-3 and TRBJ2-7, with D possibly TRBD2 on 5 matching bases. Germline V gene data show CDR1 as ENHRY and CDR2 as SYGVKD. CDR3 length equals 15 residues. Trimming took off 0 bases at V and 5 bases at J, with 14 bases between the two ends. The CDR3 region has the DNA TGTGCCATCAGTGAGTCCTTAACTAGTGTCCACGAGCAGTACTTC. It codes for CAISESLTSVHEQYF.

The chain recombines TRBV14 with TRBJ2-2; D possibly corresponds to TRBD2 (5 bases). The ends were cut back, 2 bases at V and 6 bases at J, with 16 bases in the middle. The CDR3 totals 16 residues. The germline V gene encodes CDR1 SGHDN and CDR2 FVKESK. DNA of the CDR3: TGTGCCAGCAGCCAACTACCGGGGTTTGGGTCCGGGGAGCTGTTTTTT. This encodes CASSQLPGFGSGELFF.

The count of this clone is one. The genes are TRBV7-2 and TRBJ2-3, with 10 bases that match TRBD2. The CDR3 loop spans 15 amino acids. V shed 6 bases, J shed 4 bases, and the junction held 7 bases outside the gene matches. Per the germline V gene, CDR1 is SGHTA and CDR2 is FQGNSA. The chain's CDR3 is CASRKREGGADTQYF. In DNA, the CDR3 is TGTGCCAGCAGAAAGCGGGAGGGAGGGGCAGATACGCAGTATTTT.

Details on this clone: The sample has other DNA sequences that encode this CDR3 too. Here the CDR3 reads CAWSTTDNQPQHF. The CDR3 coding sequence is TGTGCCTGGAGTACCACTGACAATCAGCCCCAGCATTTT. The chain is built from TRBV30 and TRBJ1-5; D unclear. The CDR3 totals 13 residues. Looked up from germline, CDR1 is GTSNPN and CDR2 is SVGIG (reference sequence). V was pared by 2 bases and J by 3 bases, with 8 bases between.

In its sample, this clone was seen once. The chain joins TRBV7-3 to TRBJ2-1; D uncertain. The V end lost 5 bases, the J end lost 6 bases, and 11 bases lay between the germline ends. The CDR3 runs to 13 residues. The germline CDR1 and CDR2 sequences are SGHTA and FQGTGA. CDR3 bases: TGTGCCAGCAGCCCTGGGCCCTCCAATGAGCAGTTCTTC. Translating it yields CASSPGPSNEQFF. The full variable domain, rest sourced from reference TRBV7-3 and TRBJ2-1, is GAGVSQTPSNKVTEKGKYVELRCDPISGHTALYWYRQSLGQGPEFLIYFQGTGAADDSGLPNDRFFAVRPEGSVSTLKIQRTERGDSAVYLCASSPGPSNEQFFGPGTRLTVL.

The sample holds one count of this clone. The genes are TRBV7-9 and TRBJ1-2; D perhaps matches TRBD1 (6 bases). Trimming removed 2 bases from V and 6 bases from J, with 13 bases in between. The CDR3 has 14 residues. Germline assignment: CDR1 SEHNR and CDR2 FQNEAQ (reference sequence). CDR3 in amino acids: CASSLPGAVDGYTF. In nucleotides, the CDR3 is TGTGCCAGCAGCTTACCAGGGGCTGTAGATGGCTACACCTTC.

The rearrangement uses TRBV5-1 and TRBJ2-2; 11 nucleotides agree with TRBD2. Germline lookup yields CDR1 SGHRS and CDR2 YFSETQ. The CDR3 covers 17 residues. Unmatched junction bases numbered 6, after V lost 0 bases and J lost 5 bases. Here the CDR3 DNA reads TGCGCCAGCAGCTTGGCGCTAGCGGGGGGCGTAACCGGGGAGCTGTTTTTT. Residues: CASSLALAGGVTGELFF.